This T cell receptor (beta chain) was found in a study of cytomegalovirus exposure and HLA in healthy donors. V lost 4 bases, J lost 10 bases, and 12 bases lay in between. The germline CDR1 and CDR2 sequences are LNHDA and SQIVND (reference sequence). The CDR3 totals 12 residues. PCR used 60 Vbeta primers and 13 Jbeta primers. Assay: immunoSEQ multiplex PCR; the TCRdb copy retains only in-frame clones and omits some. The sample contains around 100,000 clones, approximately 80% of which appear only once. This clone has only one observation. Its target is unknown. General study results and limits: TCR beta sequences numbering roughly 18,000 were associated with HLA alleles at 0.05 false discovery rate in a later analysis. Several of the most significant clusters appeared linked to common viral pathogens, based on a later analysis. Apart from CMV serostatus, no immune exposure information was available. Among the sequence variants, a highly shared cluster was likely an artifact of sequencing.

Material for sequencing was PBMCs. The TCR comes from a woman aged 18-29 years in good health and CMV-seropositive. The V gene is TRBV19, the J gene TRBJ2-3, with a possible D match to TRBD2 (6 bases). The CDR3 spells CASSSGAQAQYF. In nucleotides, the CDR3 is TGTGCCAGTAGTAGCGGGGCCCAGGCGCAGTATTTT.